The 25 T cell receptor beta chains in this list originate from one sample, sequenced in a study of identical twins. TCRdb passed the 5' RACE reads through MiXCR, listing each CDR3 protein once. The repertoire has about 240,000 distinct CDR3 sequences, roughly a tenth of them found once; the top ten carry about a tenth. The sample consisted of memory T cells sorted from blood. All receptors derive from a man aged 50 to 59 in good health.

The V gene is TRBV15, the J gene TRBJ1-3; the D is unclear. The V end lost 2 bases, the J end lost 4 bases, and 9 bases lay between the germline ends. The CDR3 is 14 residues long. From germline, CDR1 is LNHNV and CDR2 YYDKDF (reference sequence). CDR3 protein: CATSRPNEGNTIYF. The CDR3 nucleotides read TGTGCCACCAGCAGACCAAACGAGGGAAACACCATATATTTT. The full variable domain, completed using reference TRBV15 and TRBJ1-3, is DAMVIQNPRYQVTQFGKPVTLSCSQTLNHNVMYWYQQKSSQAPKLLFHYYDKDFNNEADTPDNFQSRRPNTSFCFLDIRSPGLGDTAMYLCATSRPNEGNTIYFGEGSWLTVV.

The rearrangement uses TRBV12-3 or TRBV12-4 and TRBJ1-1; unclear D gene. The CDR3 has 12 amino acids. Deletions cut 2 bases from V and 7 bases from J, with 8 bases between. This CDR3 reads CASSLSGLEAFF. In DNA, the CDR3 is TGTGCCAGCAGTTTAAGTGGGCTTGAAGCTTTCTTT.

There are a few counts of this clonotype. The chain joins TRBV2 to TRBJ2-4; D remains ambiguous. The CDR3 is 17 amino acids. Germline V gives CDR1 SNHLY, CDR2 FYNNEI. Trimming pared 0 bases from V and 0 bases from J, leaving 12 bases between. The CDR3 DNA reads TGTGCCAGCAGTGAAGCGCTTCTAGGGCTAGCCAAAAACATTCAGTACTTC. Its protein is CASSEALLGLAKNIQYF.

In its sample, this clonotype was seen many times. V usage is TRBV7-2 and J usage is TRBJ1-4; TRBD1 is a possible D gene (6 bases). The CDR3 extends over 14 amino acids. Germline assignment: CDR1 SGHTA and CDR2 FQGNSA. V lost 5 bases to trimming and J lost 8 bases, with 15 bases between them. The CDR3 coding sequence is TGTGCCAGCAGCGAAGGGGGGCGGGTCGAAAAACTGTTTTTT. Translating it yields CASSEGGRVEKLFF.

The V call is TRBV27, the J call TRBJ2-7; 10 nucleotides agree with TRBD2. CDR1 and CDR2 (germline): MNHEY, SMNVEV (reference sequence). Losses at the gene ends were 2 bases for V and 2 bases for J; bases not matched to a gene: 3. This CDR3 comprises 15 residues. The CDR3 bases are TGTGCCAGCAGTTTAGGGAGCGGGGGGGCCTACGAGCAGTACTTC. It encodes CASSLGSGGAYEQYF.

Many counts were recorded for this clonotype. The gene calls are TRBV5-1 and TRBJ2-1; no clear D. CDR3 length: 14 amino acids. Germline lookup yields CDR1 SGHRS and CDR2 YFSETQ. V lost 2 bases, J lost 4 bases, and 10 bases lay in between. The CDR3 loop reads CASSFSPDYNEQFF. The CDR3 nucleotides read TGCGCCAGCAGCTTTTCTCCGGATTACAATGAGCAGTTCTTC.

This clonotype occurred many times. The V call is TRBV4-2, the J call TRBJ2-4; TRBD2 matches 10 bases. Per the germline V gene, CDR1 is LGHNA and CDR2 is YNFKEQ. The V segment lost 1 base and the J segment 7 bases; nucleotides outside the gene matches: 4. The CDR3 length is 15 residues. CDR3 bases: TGTGCCAGCAGCCAAGTTAAGGGACTAGCGAACATTCAGTACTTC. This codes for CASSQVKGLANIQYF.

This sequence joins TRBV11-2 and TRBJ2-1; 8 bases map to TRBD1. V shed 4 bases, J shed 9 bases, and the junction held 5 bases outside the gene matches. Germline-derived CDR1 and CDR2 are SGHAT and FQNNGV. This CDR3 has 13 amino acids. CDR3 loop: CASSSDRASEQFF. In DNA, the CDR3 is TGTGCCAGCAGCTCGGACAGGGCAAGTGAGCAGTTCTTC.

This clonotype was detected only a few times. The CDR3 coding sequence is TGTGCCAGCAGCTTAGGTCGGCGGACCCAAGAGACCCAGTACTTC. Translating gives CASSLGRRTQETQYF. The V and J genes are TRBV7-9 and TRBJ2-5; no clear D. V lost 1 base and J 1 base, leaving 10 bases between the germline ends. The CDR3 sequence is 15 residues long. Germline CDR1 and CDR2: SEHNR and FQNEAQ (reference sequence).

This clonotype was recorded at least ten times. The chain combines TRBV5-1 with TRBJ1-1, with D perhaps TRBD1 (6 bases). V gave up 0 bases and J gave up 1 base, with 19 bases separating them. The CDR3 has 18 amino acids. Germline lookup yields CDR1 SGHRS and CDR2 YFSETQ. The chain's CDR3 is CASSLVGGASSGNTEAFF. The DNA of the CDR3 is TGCGCCAGCAGCTTGGTAGGGGGGGCGAGTAGTGGGAACACTGAAGCTTTCTTT.

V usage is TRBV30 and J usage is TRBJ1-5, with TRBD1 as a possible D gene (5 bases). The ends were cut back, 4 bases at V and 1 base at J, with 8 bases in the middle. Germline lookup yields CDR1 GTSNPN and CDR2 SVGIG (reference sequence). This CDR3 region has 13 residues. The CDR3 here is CAWNRQSNQPQHF. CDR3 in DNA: TGTGCCTGGAACCGACAGAGCAATCAGCCCCAGCATTTT.

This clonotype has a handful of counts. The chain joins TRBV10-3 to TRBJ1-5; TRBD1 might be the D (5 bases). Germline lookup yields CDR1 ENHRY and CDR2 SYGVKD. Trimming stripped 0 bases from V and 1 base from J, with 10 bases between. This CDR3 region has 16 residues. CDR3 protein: CAISESGGLSNQPQHF. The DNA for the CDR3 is TGTGCCATCAGTGAGTCGGGGGGGTTAAGCAATCAGCCCCAGCATTTT.

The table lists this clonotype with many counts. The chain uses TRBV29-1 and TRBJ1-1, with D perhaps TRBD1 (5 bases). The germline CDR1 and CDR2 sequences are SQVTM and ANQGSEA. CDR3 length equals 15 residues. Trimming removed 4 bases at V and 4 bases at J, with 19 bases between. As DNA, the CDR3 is TGCAGCGTTGTGGCCGGGGGTGAATTTGTCACTGAAGCTTTCTTT. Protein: CSVVAGGEFVTEAFF.

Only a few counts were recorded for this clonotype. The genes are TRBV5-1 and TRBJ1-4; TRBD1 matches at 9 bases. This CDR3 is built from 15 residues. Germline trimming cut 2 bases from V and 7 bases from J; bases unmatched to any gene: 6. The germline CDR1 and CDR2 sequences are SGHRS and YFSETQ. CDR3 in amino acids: CASSLQPGQGEKLFF. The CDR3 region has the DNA TGCGCCAGCAGCTTACAACCGGGACAGGGTGAAAAACTGTTTTTT. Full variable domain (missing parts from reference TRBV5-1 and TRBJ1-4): KAGVTQTPRYLIKTRGQQVTLSCSPISGHRSVSWYQQTPGQGLQFLFEYFSETQRNKGNFPGRFSGRQFSNSRSEMNVSTLELGDSALYLCASSLQPGQGEKLFFGSGTQLSVL.

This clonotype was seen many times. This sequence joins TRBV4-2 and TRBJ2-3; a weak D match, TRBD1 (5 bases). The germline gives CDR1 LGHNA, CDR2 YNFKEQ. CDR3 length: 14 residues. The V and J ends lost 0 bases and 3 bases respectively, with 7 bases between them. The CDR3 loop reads CASSQDPGTDTQYF. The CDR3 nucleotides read TGTGCCAGCAGCCAAGACCCAGGGACAGATACGCAGTATTTT.

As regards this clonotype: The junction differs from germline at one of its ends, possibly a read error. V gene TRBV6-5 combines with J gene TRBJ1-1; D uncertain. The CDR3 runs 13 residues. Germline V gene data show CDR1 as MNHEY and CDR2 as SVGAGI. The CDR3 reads CASSLMGNAEAFF. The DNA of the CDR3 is TGTGCCAGCAGTTTGATGGGGAACGCTGAAGCTTTCTTT.

CDR3 sequence (DNA): TGTGCCAGCATTGTGGGGAACACCGGGGAGCTGTTTTTT. Protein: CASIVGNTGELFF. The chain uses TRBV12-3 or TRBV12-4 and TRBJ2-2, with D hard to call. CDR3 length: 13 amino acids. Deletions cut 7 bases from V and 1 base from J, with 7 bases between.

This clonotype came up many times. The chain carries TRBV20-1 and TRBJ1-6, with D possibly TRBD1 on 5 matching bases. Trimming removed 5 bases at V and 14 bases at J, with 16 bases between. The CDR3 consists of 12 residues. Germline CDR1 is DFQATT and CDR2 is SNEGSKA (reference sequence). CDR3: CSAPGTDVALHF. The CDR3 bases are TGCAGTGCTCCCGGGACTGATGTCGCCCTCCACTTT.

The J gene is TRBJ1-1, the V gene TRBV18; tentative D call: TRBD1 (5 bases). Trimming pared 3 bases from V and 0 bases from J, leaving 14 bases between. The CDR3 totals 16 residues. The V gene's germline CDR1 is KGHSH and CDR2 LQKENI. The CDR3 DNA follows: TGTGCCAGCTCACCCGGGACCTGGGTTATGAACACTGAAGCTTTCTTT. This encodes CASSPGTWVMNTEAFF.

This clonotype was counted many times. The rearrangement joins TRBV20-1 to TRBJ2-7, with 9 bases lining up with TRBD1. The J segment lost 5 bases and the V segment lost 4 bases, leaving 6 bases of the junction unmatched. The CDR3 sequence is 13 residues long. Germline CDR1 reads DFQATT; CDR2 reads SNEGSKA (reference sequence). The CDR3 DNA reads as TGCAGTGCTACACAGGGGGCGTGGGACGAGCAGTACTTC. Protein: CSATQGAWDEQYF.

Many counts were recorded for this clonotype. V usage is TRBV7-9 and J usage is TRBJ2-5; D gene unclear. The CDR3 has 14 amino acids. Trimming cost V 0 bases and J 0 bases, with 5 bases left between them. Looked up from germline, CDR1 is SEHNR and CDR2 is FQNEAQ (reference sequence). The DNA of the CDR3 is TGTGCCAGCAGCTTAGCGTCAGACCAAGAGACCCAGTACTTC. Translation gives CASSLASDQETQYF.

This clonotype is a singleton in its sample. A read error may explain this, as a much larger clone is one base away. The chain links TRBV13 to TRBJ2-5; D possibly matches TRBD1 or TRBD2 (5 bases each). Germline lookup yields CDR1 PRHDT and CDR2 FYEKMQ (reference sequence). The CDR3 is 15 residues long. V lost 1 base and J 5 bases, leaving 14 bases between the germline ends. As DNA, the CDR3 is TGTGCCAGCAGCTTAGAGAACAGGCCGGGGGAGACCCAGTACTTC. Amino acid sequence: CASSLENRPGETQYF. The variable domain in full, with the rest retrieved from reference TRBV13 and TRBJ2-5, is AAGVIQSPRHLIKEKRETATLKCYPIPRHDTVYWYQQGPGQDPQFLISFYEKMQSDKGSIPDRFSAQQFSDYHSELNMSSLELGDSALYFCASSLENRPGETQYFGPGTRLLVL.

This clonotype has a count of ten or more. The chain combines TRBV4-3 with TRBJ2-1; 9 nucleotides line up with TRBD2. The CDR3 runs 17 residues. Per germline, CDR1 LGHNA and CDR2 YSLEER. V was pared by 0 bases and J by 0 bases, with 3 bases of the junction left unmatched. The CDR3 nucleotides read TGCGCCAGCAGCCAAGAGGGACTAGCAGGCTCCTACAATGAGCAGTTCTTC. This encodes CASSQEGLAGSYNEQFF.

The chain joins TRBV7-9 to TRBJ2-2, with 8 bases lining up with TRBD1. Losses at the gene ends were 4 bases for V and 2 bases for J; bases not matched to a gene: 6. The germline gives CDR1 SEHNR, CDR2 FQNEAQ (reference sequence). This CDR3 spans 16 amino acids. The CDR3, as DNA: TGTGCCAGCAGCTCGGGCGGACAGGGTAACACCGGGGAGCTGTTTTTT. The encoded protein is CASSSGGQGNTGELFF.

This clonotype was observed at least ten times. The CDR3 DNA is TGTGCCAGCAGCGGGACAGGGGGGACCTGGGGCTATGGCTACACCTTC. Translation gives CASSGTGGTWGYGYTF. The chain employs TRBV12-3 or TRBV12-4 and TRBJ1-2; 11 nucleotides line up with TRBD1. V lost 6 bases and J lost 4; bases outside the gene matches: 10. This CDR3 is built from 16 residues.